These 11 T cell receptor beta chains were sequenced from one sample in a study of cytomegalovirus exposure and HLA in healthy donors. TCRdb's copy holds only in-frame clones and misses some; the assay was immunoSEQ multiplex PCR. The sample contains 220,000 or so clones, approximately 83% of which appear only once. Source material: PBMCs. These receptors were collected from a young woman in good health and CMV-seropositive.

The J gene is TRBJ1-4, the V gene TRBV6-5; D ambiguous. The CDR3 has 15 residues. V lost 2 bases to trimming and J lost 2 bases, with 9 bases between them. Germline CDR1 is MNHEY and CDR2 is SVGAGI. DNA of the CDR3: TGTGCCAGCAGTTACGTCGGTGATACTAATGAAAAACTGTTTTTT. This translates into CASSYVGDTNEKLFF.

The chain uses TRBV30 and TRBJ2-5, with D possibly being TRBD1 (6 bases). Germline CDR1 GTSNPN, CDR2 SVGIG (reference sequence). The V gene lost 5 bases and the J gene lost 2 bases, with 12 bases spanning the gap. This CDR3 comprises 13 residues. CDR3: CAWVIQGQETQYF. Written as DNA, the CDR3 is TGTGCCTGGGTTATTCAGGGGCAAGAGACCCAGTACTTC.

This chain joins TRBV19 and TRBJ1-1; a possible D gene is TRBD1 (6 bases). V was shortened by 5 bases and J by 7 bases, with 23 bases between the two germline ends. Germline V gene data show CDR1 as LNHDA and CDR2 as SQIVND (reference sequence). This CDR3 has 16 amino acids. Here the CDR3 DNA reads TGTGCCAGTAGTTTTGGGGGTCGGGGGCCGATAGATGAAGCTTTCTTT. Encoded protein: CASSFGGRGPIDEAFF.

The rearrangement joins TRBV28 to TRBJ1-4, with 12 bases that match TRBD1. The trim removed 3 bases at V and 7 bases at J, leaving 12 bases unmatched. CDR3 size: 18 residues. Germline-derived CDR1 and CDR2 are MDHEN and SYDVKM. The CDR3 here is CASSFRGTGGVLSEKLFF. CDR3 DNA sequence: TGTGCCAGCAGTTTCAGAGGGACAGGGGGCGTATTGAGTGAAAAACTGTTTTTT.

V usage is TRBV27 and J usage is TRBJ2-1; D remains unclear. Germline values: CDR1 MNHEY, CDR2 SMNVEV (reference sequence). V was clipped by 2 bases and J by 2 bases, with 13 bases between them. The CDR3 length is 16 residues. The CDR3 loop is CASSLTRRPTYNEQFF. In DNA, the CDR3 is TGTGCCAGCAGTTTAACGAGACGGCCAACCTACAATGAGCAGTTCTTC.

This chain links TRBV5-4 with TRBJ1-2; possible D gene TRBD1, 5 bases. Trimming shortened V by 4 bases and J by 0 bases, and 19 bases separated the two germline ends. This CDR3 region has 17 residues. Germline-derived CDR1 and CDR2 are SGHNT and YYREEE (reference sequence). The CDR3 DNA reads TGTGCCAGCAGCCAACGGGGAGGGGAAAAGGCTAACTATGGCTACACCTTC. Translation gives CASSQRGGEKANYGYTF. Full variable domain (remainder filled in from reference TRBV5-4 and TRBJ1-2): ETGVTQSPTHLIKTRGQQVTLRCSSQSGHNTVSWYQQALGQGPQFIFQYYREEENGRGNFPPRFSGLQFPNYSSELNVNALELDDSALYLCASSQRGGEKANYGYTFGSGTRLTVV.

The CDR3 loop is CASTQIRANYGYTF. In DNA, the CDR3 is TGTGCCAGCACGCAGATCCGGGCCAACTATGGCTACACCTTC. The chain uses TRBV7-9 and TRBJ1-2; D is ambiguous. The V and J ends lost 7 bases and 2 bases respectively, with 14 bases between them. CDR1 and CDR2 (germline): SEHNR, FQNEAQ (reference sequence). The CDR3 totals 14 residues.

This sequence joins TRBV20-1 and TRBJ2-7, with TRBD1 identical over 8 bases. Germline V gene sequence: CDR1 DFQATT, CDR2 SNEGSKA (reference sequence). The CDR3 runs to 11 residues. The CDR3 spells CGRQGYYEQYF. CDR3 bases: TGCGGTCGACAGGGGTACTACGAGCAGTACTTC.

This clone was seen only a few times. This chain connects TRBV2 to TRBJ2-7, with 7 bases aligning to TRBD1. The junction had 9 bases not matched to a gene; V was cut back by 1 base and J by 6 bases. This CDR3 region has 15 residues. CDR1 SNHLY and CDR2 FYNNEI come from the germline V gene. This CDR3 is CASSEEGGAGLEQYF. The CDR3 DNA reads TGTGCCAGCAGTGAAGAAGGGGGCGCAGGGCTCGAGCAGTACTTC. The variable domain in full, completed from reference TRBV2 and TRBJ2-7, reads EPEVTQTPSHQVTQMGQEVILRCVPISNHLYFYWYRQILGQKVEFLVSFYNNEISEKSEIFDDQFSVERPDGSNFTLKIRSTKLEDSAMYFCASSEEGGAGLEQYFGPGTRLTVT.

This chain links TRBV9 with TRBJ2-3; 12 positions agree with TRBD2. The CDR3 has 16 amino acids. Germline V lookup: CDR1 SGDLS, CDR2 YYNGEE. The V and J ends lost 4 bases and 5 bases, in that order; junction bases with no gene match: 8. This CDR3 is CASSTRTSGIGDTQYF. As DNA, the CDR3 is TGTGCCAGCAGCACGAGGACTAGCGGGATAGGAGATACGCAGTATTTT.

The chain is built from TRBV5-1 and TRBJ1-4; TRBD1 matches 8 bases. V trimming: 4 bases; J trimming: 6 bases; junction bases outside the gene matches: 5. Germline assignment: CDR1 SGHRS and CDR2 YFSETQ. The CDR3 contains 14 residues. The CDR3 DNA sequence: TGCGCCAGCAGCATTAAGACAGGGGATGAAAAACTGTTTTTT. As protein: CASSIKTGDEKLFF.